These 10 T cell receptor beta chains came from one sample sequenced in a study of shared clonotypes between healthy human individuals. The protocol was immunoSEQ multiplex PCR, while the TCRdb copy is restricted to in-frame clones and leaves out a portion. In the table there are 650,000 to 700,000 clones, less than 95% of which are singletons. Sequencing was carried out using memory CD8+ T cells from PBMCs. Subset given: CD45RO+ cells pooled with CCR7-negative TemRA cells. The receptors stem from a man aged 18-30 years in good health. Some clones in this sample may be carry-over from other donors' samples.

Regarding this clone: With a much larger clone just one base away, this may be a read error. Other DNA sequences in the sample encode the same CDR3. The gene calls are TRBV28 and TRBJ1-1; no clear D gene. This CDR3 comprises 16 residues. Germline V gives CDR1 MDHEN, CDR2 SYDVKM. Deletions cut 6 bases from V and 3 bases from J, with 20 bases between. Here the CDR3 DNA reads TGTGCCAGCAGCTCTCAACTCGGGGAGTGGGACACTGAAGCTTTCTTT. This translates into CASSSQLGEWDTEAFF.

The rearrangement joins TRBV5-1 to TRBJ1-1; possibly TRBD1 for D (6 bases). The CDR3 contains 18 residues. Germline lookup yields CDR1 SGHRS and CDR2 YFSETQ. The V end was cut by 0 bases, the J end by 3 bases, with 21 bases between. This CDR3 reads CASSLAGAKTGQDTEAFF. The CDR3 nucleotides read TGCGCCAGCAGCTTGGCTGGCGCTAAAACGGGACAAGACACTGAAGCTTTCTTT.

This chain uses TRBV18 with TRBJ2-7, with TRBD2 matching 7 bases. With 1 base clipped from V and 3 bases from J, the junction kept 12 bases outside the gene matches. CDR1 and CDR2 (germline): KGHSH, LQKENI. The length of the CDR3 is 17 residues. The DNA for the CDR3 is TGTGCCAGCTCACCACTGGAGAGCGGGACCTCAATCTACGAGCAGTACTTC. Its protein product is CASSPLESGTSIYEQYF.

The chain is built from TRBV4-3 and TRBJ2-2; TRBD2 matches at 11 bases. The CDR3 extends over 18 amino acids. The V gene end was trimmed by 0 bases and the J gene end by 3 bases; junction bases not matched to a gene: 6. Germline V gene lookup returns CDR1 LGHNA and CDR2 YSLEER. CDR3 in amino acids: CASSQEDSGRAYTGELFF. DNA for the CDR3: TGCGCCAGCAGCCAAGAGGATAGCGGGAGGGCATACACCGGGGAGCTGTTTTTT.

The chain links TRBV5-1 to TRBJ2-1, with 9 bases fitting TRBD2. The CDR3 runs to 16 residues. V dropped 2 bases and J dropped 9; count of bases not matched to a gene: 12. Germline loops: CDR1 SGHRS, CDR2 YFSETQ. CDR3: CASSFLAGTPQGEQFF. The CDR3 DNA follows: TGCGCCAGCAGCTTTCTAGCGGGAACCCCCCAGGGTGAGCAGTTCTTC.

The rearrangement links TRBV6-5 to TRBJ2-7; D is perhaps TRBD1 (6 bases). The CDR3 extends over 13 amino acids. V shed 5 bases and J shed 3 bases, with 11 bases lying between them. In germline, CDR1 is MNHEY, CDR2 SVGAGI. CDR3 bases: TGTGCCAGCAGTACAGGGTTTATCTACGAGCAGTACTTC. This sequence encodes CASSTGFIYEQYF.

The chain couples TRBV27 to TRBJ1-5; D is uncertain. Germline CDR1 reads MNHEY; CDR2 reads SMNVEV (reference sequence). Trimming cost V 0 bases and J 2 bases, with 8 bases left between them. The CDR3 is 15 residues long. The DNA of the CDR3 is TGTGCCAGCAGTTTATCCAGGTATGGCAATCAGCCCCAGCATTTT. It is translated as CASSLSRYGNQPQHF.

This clone was counted once. V is TRBV9 and J is TRBJ1-1; D is perhaps TRBD1 (6 bases). The CDR3 is 15 amino acids. Deletions cut 4 bases from V and 1 base from J, with 14 bases between. CDR1 is SGDLS, CDR2 YYNGEE, per germline. Written as DNA, the CDR3 is TGTGCCAGCAGCCTTGGGACAATTAGGAACACTGAAGCTTTCTTT. Translation gives CASSLGTIRNTEAFF.

This clone was observed a single time. V and J are TRBV15 and TRBJ2-7; D is unresolved. The germline CDR1 and CDR2 sequences are LNHNV and YYDKDF (reference sequence). CDR3 length: 15 residues. Trimming took off 0 bases at V and 3 bases at J, with 12 bases between the two ends. This chain's CDR3 is CATSRDFSYNYEQYF. The CDR3 nucleotides are TGTGCCACCAGCAGAGATTTTAGCTATAACTACGAGCAGTACTTC.

The V call is TRBV7-2, the J call TRBJ2-1, with D unresolved. The CDR3 runs 15 residues. The V and J ends lost 0 bases and 0 bases respectively, with 6 bases between them. The germline gives CDR1 SGHTA, CDR2 FQGNSA. CDR3 loop: CASSLAANSYNEQFF. CDR3 coding DNA: TGTGCCAGCAGCTTAGCGGCGAACTCCTACAATGAGCAGTTCTTC.